Following are 13 T cell receptor beta chains from one sample sequenced in a study of blood T cell repertoires in COVID-19. TCRdb's copy holds only in-frame clones and misses some; the assay was immunoSEQ multiplex PCR. Of 140,000 or so clones detected, over 80% appear once; the ten largest clones hold approximately 1.5%. Sequencing was performed on peripheral blood. The origin of the receptors is a woman aged 45-59 years with acute or convalescent COVID-19.

The chain carries TRBV19 and TRBJ1-2; D call uncertain. V lost 5 bases to trimming and J lost 2 bases, with 6 bases between them. Germline CDR1 is LNHDA and CDR2 is SQIVND (reference sequence). The length of the CDR3 is 12 residues. This CDR3 is CASSSGNYGYTF. The DNA for the CDR3 is TGTGCCAGTAGTTCGGGGAACTATGGCTACACCTTC.

The chain recombines TRBV6-1 with TRBJ1-1; 7 positions agree with TRBD1. Losses at the gene ends were 1 base for V and 4 bases for J; bases not matched to a gene: 6. CDR1 is MNHNS and CDR2 is SASEGT in the germline V gene. This CDR3 comprises 15 residues. CDR3 residues: CASSEGKGAATEAFF. The DNA for the CDR3 is TGTGCCAGCAGTGAAGGTAAGGGGGCCGCCACTGAAGCTTTCTTT.

This chain links TRBV9 with TRBJ2-7; tentative D call: TRBD1 (5 bases). V dropped 0 bases and J dropped 3 bases, with 19 bases sitting between them. Germline CDR1 reads SGDLS; CDR2 reads YYNGEE. The CDR3 loop spans 17 amino acids. This chain's CDR3 is CASSVDPRGDRIYEQYF. Written as DNA, the CDR3 is TGTGCCAGCAGCGTAGATCCCCGCGGTGACAGAATCTACGAGCAGTACTTC.

As DNA, the CDR3 is TGCGCCAGCAGCCAAGGTTCGGGACAGGGATCACCCCTCCACTTT. It translates to CASSQGSGQGSPLHF. This chain connects TRBV4-1 to TRBJ1-6, with 9 bases aligning to TRBD1. Germline V gene sequence: CDR1 MGHRA, CDR2 YSYEKL. CDR3 length: 15 amino acids. V lost 1 base and J lost 10; bases outside the gene matches: 5.

The chain combines TRBV9 with TRBJ1-2, with 7 bases that match TRBD1. This CDR3 contains 16 residues. V trimming: 0 bases; J trimming: 6 bases; junction bases outside the gene matches: 11. Germline V gene sequence: CDR1 SGDLS, CDR2 YYNGEE. The CDR3 loop reads CASSVEWSGQANGYTF. The CDR3 coding sequence is TGTGCCAGCAGCGTAGAATGGAGTGGACAGGCGAATGGCTACACCTTC.

This chain uses TRBV3-1 (or the pseudogene TRBV3-2) with TRBJ2-3; 9 bases line up with TRBD2. CDR3 length: 13 residues. Germline V gives CDR1 LGHDT, CDR2 YNNKEL (reference sequence). CDR3 amino acids: CACAGGPADTQYF. In nucleotides, the CDR3 is TGTGCGTGCGCGGGAGGGCCAGCAGATACGCAGTATTTT.

The chain combines TRBV12-3 or TRBV12-4 with TRBJ2-5; 7 nucleotides agree with TRBD1. V gave up 3 bases and J gave up 4 bases; unmatched junction bases: 2. This CDR3 region has 13 residues. The CDR3: CASSFRGRETQYF. In nucleotides, the CDR3 is TGTGCCAGCAGTTTCAGGGGGAGAGAGACCCAGTACTTC.

This clone appeared a single time. The chain carries TRBV11-2 and TRBJ2-1; TRBD2 matches 10 bases. The CDR3 is made up of 18 amino acids. Germline CDR1 is SGHAT and CDR2 is FQNNGV. The junction had 21 bases not matched to a gene; V was cut back by 6 bases and J by 10 bases. CDR3 sequence: CASRSPLLAGRLSAEQFF. The DNA of the CDR3 is TGTGCCAGCAGGTCCCCCCTACTAGCGGGAAGACTTTCAGCAGAGCAGTTCTTC.

The genes are TRBV6-6 and TRBJ2-1; a weak D match, TRBD2 (6 bases). The V gene's germline CDR1 is MNHNY and CDR2 SVGAGI (reference sequence). The CDR3 covers 16 residues. Trimming left V 4 bases short and J 4 bases short, with 17 bases between. DNA for the CDR3: TGTGCCAGCAGTTTGACCGGGACTCTCGCTTACAATGAGCAGTTCTTC. This translates into CASSLTGTLAYNEQFF.

The genes are TRBV18 and TRBJ2-7, with a possible D match to TRBD1 (5 bases). Trimming left V 0 bases short and J 3 bases short, with 9 bases between. CDR1 KGHSH and CDR2 LQKENI come from the germline V gene. The CDR3 consists of 14 residues. CDR3 in DNA: TGTGCCAGCTCACCACCGACAGCCTACTACGAGCAGTACTTC. Translated, it gives CASSPPTAYYEQYF.

This clone was recorded only once. The chain uses TRBV5-4 and TRBJ1-3; D unclear. CDR1 and CDR2 (germline): SGHNT, YYREEE (reference sequence). The germline V and J ends were trimmed by 2 bases and 2 bases, with 8 bases remaining between them. This CDR3 comprises 14 residues. The CDR3 bases are TGTGCCAGCAGCTTTTTCACAGCTGGAAACACCATATATTTT. Translating gives CASSFFTAGNTIYF.

The chain employs TRBV6-5 and TRBJ2-1; 9 nucleotides align to TRBD2. With 6 bases clipped from V and 4 bases from J, the junction kept 4 bases outside the gene matches. This CDR3 contains 14 residues. Germline assignment: CDR1 MNHEY and CDR2 SVGAGI. The CDR3 DNA is TGTGCCAGCAGCGCTAGCGGGATGTACAATGAGCAGTTCTTC. Its protein is CASSASGMYNEQFF.

The chain recombines TRBV27 with TRBJ1-1; 9 positions agree with TRBD1. The CDR3 is made up of 18 amino acids. Trimming cost V 1 base and J 2 bases; bases outside gene matches: 11. Looked up from germline, CDR1 is MNHEY and CDR2 is SMNVEV (reference sequence). Here the CDR3 DNA reads TGTGCCAGCAGTTTATACCCGCTCCAGGGACAGGGAAACACTGAAGCTTTCTTT. Translating gives CASSLYPLQGQGNTEAFF.